These 9 T cell receptor beta chains share one sample of origin, sequenced in a study of CD8+ T cells in alopecia areata. As to treatment: oral pan-JAK inhibitor, 5-10 mg twice daily. RNA was extracted and reverse transcribed into cDNA as the sequencing template. Profiling relied on immunoSEQ multiplex PCR, and the TCRdb table lists in-frame clones only, not all of them. This sample has over 150,000 clones, with roughly 53% found just once. The input for sequencing was CD8+ T cells sorted from blood, taken at week 24, from a patient treated with tofacitinib. All receptors derive from a human donor with alopecia areata.

This clone occurred once. The V gene is TRBV19, the J gene TRBJ2-7; D ambiguous. The CDR3 has 13 amino acids. The germline V gene has CDR1 LNHDA and CDR2 SQIVND (reference sequence). The V end lost 1 base, the J end lost 7 bases, and 11 bases lay between the germline ends. This chain's CDR3 is CASSIATRREQYF. In DNA form, the CDR3 reads TGTGCCAGTAGTATAGCAACGAGGAGAGAGCAGTACTTC.

This sequence joins TRBV19 and TRBJ1-2, with D maybe TRBD1 (5 bases). This CDR3 has 15 residues. Germline V gene lookup returns CDR1 LNHDA and CDR2 SQIVND (reference sequence). The germline V and J ends were trimmed by 2 bases and 2 bases, with 12 bases remaining between them. CDR3 in DNA: TGTGCCAGTAGTATATCGGCGGGGGAAAACTATGGCTACACCTTC. This codes for CASSISAGENYGYTF.

J is TRBJ1-1 and V is TRBV5-4; D uncertain. V shed 4 bases and J shed 1 base, with 8 bases lying between them. The CDR3 extends over 13 amino acids. The germline V gene encodes CDR1 SGHNT and CDR2 YYREEE (reference sequence). CDR3 in amino acids: CASSRRGNTEAFF. Written as DNA, the CDR3 is TGTGCCAGCAGCCGACGGGGGAACACTGAAGCTTTCTTT.

V and J are TRBV5-6 and TRBJ2-5, with 8 bases fitting TRBD2. CDR3 size: 14 residues. Germline-derived CDR1 and CDR2 are SGHDT and YYEEEE. Trimming removed 3 bases from V and 2 bases from J; junction bases left unmatched: 3. DNA for the CDR3: TGTGCCAGCAGCTGGAGCGGGGGTCAAGAGACCCAGTACTTC. Its protein product is CASSWSGGQETQYF.

The chain recombines TRBV18 with TRBJ1-2, with 11 bases identical to TRBD1. The germline gives CDR1 KGHSH, CDR2 LQKENI. CDR3 length: 15 amino acids. After removal of 2 bases from V and 4 bases from J, the junction contained 3 bases not matched to a gene. CDR3 in amino acids: CASSPGTGGSYGYTF. The CDR3 nucleotides read TGTGCCAGCTCACCAGGGACAGGGGGGAGCTATGGCTACACCTTC.

This clone was observed a handful of times. This chain uses TRBV29-1 with TRBJ2-1; D unresolved. V lost 4 bases, J lost 9 bases, and 7 bases lay in between. CDR1 SQVTM and CDR2 ANQGSEA come from the germline V gene. This CDR3 is 10 amino acids long. CDR3 bases: TGCAGCGTTGTTCTTCCTGAGCAGTTCTTC. This translates into CSVVLPEQFF.

The chain has TRBV27 and TRBJ1-2; D is uncertain. Looked up from germline, CDR1 is MNHEY and CDR2 is SMNVEV (reference sequence). V was pared by 4 bases and J by 5 bases, with 14 bases between. CDR3 length: 14 amino acids. CDR3 amino acids: CASSSGGRPYGYTF. The CDR3 DNA follows: TGTGCCAGCAGTTCAGGTGGTCGTCCGTATGGCTACACCTTC.

V gene TRBV29-1 combines with J gene TRBJ2-7; D is perhaps TRBD1 or TRBD2 (5 bases each). Germline assignment: CDR1 SQVTM and CDR2 ANQGSEA. The CDR3 runs 12 residues. V lost 6 bases and J 0 bases, leaving 9 bases between the germline ends. The CDR3 DNA sequence: TGCAGCGTGGGGGTTAGCTCCTACGAGCAGTACTTC. It translates to CSVGVSSYEQYF.

This clone was observed a few times. The chain recombines TRBV30 with TRBJ1-5; 10 bases map to TRBD1. CDR1 is GTSNPN, CDR2 SVGIG, per germline (reference sequence). CDR3 size: 13 residues. The trim removed 4 bases at V and 4 bases at J, leaving 1 base unmatched. For the CDR3, the DNA is TGTGCCTGGATGGGACAGGGGAATCAGCCCCAGCATTTT. Translating gives CAWMGQGNQPQHF.